The 21 T cell receptor beta chains below were found in one sample sequenced in a study of blood T cell repertoires in COVID-19. Clones were sequenced by immunoSEQ multiplex PCR, and TCRdb holds only the in-frame ones, with some missing. This table has around 260,000 clones, around 86% appearing once. The sequenced material came from peripheral blood. These receptors were taken from a woman between 35 and 50 years old who had recovered from COVID-19.

This chain links TRBV27 with TRBJ1-6; 7 positions agree with TRBD1. The length of the CDR3 is 14 residues. The J segment lost 9 bases and the V segment lost 5 bases, leaving 7 bases of the junction unmatched. Germline loops: CDR1 MNHEY, CDR2 SMNVEV (reference sequence). The CDR3 loop is CASSIRQGTSPLHF. The CDR3 nucleotides read TGTGCCAGCAGTATACGACAGGGAACTTCACCCCTCCACTTT.

The V call is TRBV5-1, the J call TRBJ2-1; 12 bases are shared with TRBD1. The germline gives CDR1 SGHRS, CDR2 YFSETQ. The CDR3 sequence is 14 residues long. The junction had 4 bases not matched to a gene; V was cut back by 4 bases and J by 8 bases. The CDR3 bases are TGCGCCAGCAGCCCGGGACAGGGGGCTTATGAGCAGTTCTTC. This encodes CASSPGQGAYEQFF.

This clone was found once. The chain has TRBV5-4 and TRBJ1-1; D is perhaps TRBD1 (5 bases). The V gene's germline CDR1 is SGHNT and CDR2 YYREEE (reference sequence). This CDR3 spans 16 amino acids. Trimming took off 1 base at V and 4 bases at J, with 17 bases between the two ends. The CDR3 spells CASSLMGSHRGTEAFF. The CDR3 bases are TGTGCCAGCAGCTTGATGGGCTCCCATAGGGGCACTGAAGCTTTCTTT.

With regard to this clone: This specimen includes other DNA sequences encoding the same CDR3. This sequence joins TRBV3-1 (or the pseudogene TRBV3-2) and TRBJ2-3; D ambiguous. Germline V CDR1 and CDR2: LGHDT, YNNKEL (reference sequence). The length of the CDR3 is 13 residues. Trimming took off 4 bases at V and 1 base at J, with 6 bases between the two ends. CDR3 coding DNA: TGTGCCAGCAGCCCGTCTGGCACAGATACGCAGTATTTT. This translates into CASSPSGTDTQYF.

The rearrangement uses TRBV5-4 and TRBJ2-1, with D possibly TRBD1 on 7 matching bases. V was trimmed by 4 bases and J by 14 bases, leaving 19 bases between them. The germline V gene encodes CDR1 SGHNT and CDR2 YYREEE (reference sequence). The CDR3 consists of 13 residues. In DNA form, the CDR3 reads TGTGCCAGCAGCCACCAGGGGGGACTTTCGGAGTTCTTC. Amino acids: CASSHQGGLSEFF.

This rearrangement joins TRBV2 to TRBJ2-7; 8 bases match TRBD2. The CDR3 totals 16 residues. Germline CDR1 reads SNHLY; CDR2 reads FYNNEI. Trimming took 4 bases from V and 2 from J; bases not matched to a gene: 10. The CDR3 DNA reads as TGTGCCAGCAGTGGGGGGTCGGGTAGCGGGGCCTACGAGCAGTACTTC. Its protein product is CASSGGSGSGAYEQYF. The full variable domain, its missing parts supplied by reference TRBV2 and TRBJ2-7, is EPEVTQTPSHQVTQMGQEVILRCVPISNHLYFYWYRQILGQKVEFLVSFYNNEISEKSEIFDDQFSVERPDGSNFTLKIRSTKLEDSAMYFCASSGGSGSGAYEQYFGPGTRLTVT.

J is TRBJ2-1 and V is TRBV18; 9 bases fit TRBD2. The V gene's germline CDR1 is KGHSH and CDR2 LQKENI. The CDR3 contains 17 residues. V gave up 3 bases and J gave up 6 bases; unmatched junction bases: 12. CDR3 nucleotide sequence: TGTGCCAGCTCACCTAAAGCGGGAGGACCCCCCGGCAATGAGCAGTTCTTC. This codes for CASSPKAGGPPGNEQFF.

This chain links TRBV27 with TRBJ1-5; TRBD1 is a possible D gene (5 bases). The CDR3 sequence is 15 residues long. V was shortened by 0 bases and J by 2 bases, with 8 bases between the two germline ends. CDR1 and CDR2 (germline): MNHEY, SMNVEV (reference sequence). The CDR3 sequence is CASSLSGGGNQPQHF. Written as DNA, the CDR3 is TGTGCCAGCAGTTTATCGGGGGGGGGCAATCAGCCCCAGCATTTT.

The V gene is TRBV6-5, the J gene TRBJ1-6; 10 nucleotides align to TRBD1. Looked up from germline, CDR1 is MNHEY and CDR2 is SVGAGI. This CDR3 has 15 amino acids. The ends lost 6 bases at V and 7 bases at J; junction bases unmatched: 6. The CDR3 is CASSRQGAGNSPLHF. CDR3 coding DNA: TGTGCCAGCAGCCGACAGGGGGCTGGGAATTCACCCCTCCACTTT.

Comments on this clone: This specimen includes other DNA sequences encoding the same CDR3. The rearrangement joins TRBV19 to TRBJ2-7, with TRBD1 matching 11 bases. The CDR3 covers 14 residues. Germline assignment: CDR1 LNHDA and CDR2 SQIVND (reference sequence). V gave up 6 bases and J gave up 2 bases; unmatched junction bases: 3. CDR3 loop: CASSPGQGAYEQYF. As DNA, the CDR3 is TGTGCCAGTAGCCCGGGACAGGGGGCCTACGAGCAGTACTTC. The full variable domain, rest sourced from reference TRBV19 and TRBJ2-7, is DGGITQSPKYLFRKEGQNVTLSCEQNLNHDAMYWYRQDPGQGLRLIYYSQIVNDFQKGDIAEGYSVSREKKESFPLTVTSAQKNPTAFYLCASSPGQGAYEQYFGPGTRLTVT.

This chain links TRBV19 with TRBJ2-3, with 8 bases fitting TRBD1. V lost 1 base, J lost 2 bases, and 2 bases stayed unmatched. The CDR3 is 15 residues long. In germline, CDR1 is LNHDA, CDR2 SQIVND (reference sequence). CDR3 in amino acids: CASSIGTGNTDTQYF. CDR3 DNA sequence: TGTGCCAGTAGTATAGGGACAGGGAACACAGATACGCAGTATTTT.

This sequence joins TRBV5-1 and TRBJ2-3, with a possible D match to TRBD1 (5 bases). This CDR3 is built from 15 residues. V lost 3 bases and J lost 0, with 11 bases in between. Germline assignment: CDR1 SGHRS and CDR2 YFSETQ. DNA for the CDR3: TGCGCCAGCAGCTCCCCAGGGCAGAGCACAGATACGCAGTATTTT. Amino acid sequence: CASSSPGQSTDTQYF.

This clone was detected once. The chain combines TRBV28 with TRBJ1-4; possible D gene TRBD1, 5 bases. The length of the CDR3 is 12 residues. Trimming removed 11 bases from V and 6 bases from J, with 13 bases in between. From germline, CDR1 is MDHEN and CDR2 SYDVKM. CDR3 DNA sequence: TGTGCCTCCCGACAGCCTGATGAAAAACTGTTTTTT. Translation gives CASRQPDEKLFF.

V and J are TRBV5-6 and TRBJ1-4, with D perhaps TRBD1 (6 bases). V was clipped by 1 base and J by 4 bases, with 11 bases between them. This CDR3 has 15 amino acids. CDR1 and CDR2 from the germline V gene are SGHDT and YYEEEE. For the CDR3, the DNA is TGTGCCAGCAGCTTGTGGGACACCTTTAATGAAAAACTGTTTTTT. This sequence encodes CASSLWDTFNEKLFF.

V gene TRBV3-1 (or the pseudogene TRBV3-2) combines with J gene TRBJ1-5; D unresolved. V was clipped by 1 base and J by 6 bases, with 7 bases between them. CDR1 and CDR2 from the germline V gene are LGHDT and YNNKEL (reference sequence). The CDR3 covers 13 residues. CDR3 loop: CASSQVGGQPQHF. The CDR3 bases are TGTGCCAGCAGCCAAGTCGGTGGTCAGCCCCAGCATTTT.

This rearrangement joins TRBV6-6 to TRBJ2-7, with D perhaps TRBD1 (6 bases). Germline CDR1 reads MNHNY; CDR2 reads SVGAGI (reference sequence). Trimming removed 4 bases at V and 0 bases at J, with 10 bases between. The CDR3 runs to 14 residues. DNA for the CDR3: TGTGCCAGCAGTTTCGCCAGGGGCTCCTACGAGCAGTACTTC. Protein: CASSFARGSYEQYF.

This clone was recorded only once. This chain connects TRBV5-4 to TRBJ2-7; no clear D gene. Germline CDR1 and CDR2: SGHNT and YYREEE (reference sequence). Trimming shortened V by 0 bases and J by 0 bases, and 10 bases separated the two germline ends. CDR3 length equals 15 residues. The chain's CDR3 is CASSLGFPSSYEQYF. In DNA, the CDR3 is TGTGCCAGCAGCTTGGGGTTTCCTAGCTCCTACGAGCAGTACTTC.

The V call is TRBV6-1, the J call TRBJ2-7; TRBD2 matches 7 bases. V was clipped by 2 bases and J by 2 bases; unmatched bases: 6. Germline V lookup: CDR1 MNHNS, CDR2 SASEGT. CDR3 length: 15 residues. This CDR3 is CASSERLAGTYEQYF. In DNA form, the CDR3 reads TGTGCCAGCAGTGAAAGGTTAGCGGGTACCTACGAGCAGTACTTC.

The chain has TRBV5-6 and TRBJ1-2; no reliable D call. The germline gives CDR1 SGHDT, CDR2 YYEEEE. This CDR3 contains 14 residues. The V end was cut by 3 bases, the J end by 2 bases, with 11 bases between. In DNA, the CDR3 is TGTGCCAGCAGCTCAGGACTGGGGAACTATGGCTACACCTTC. Protein product: CASSSGLGNYGYTF.

The genes are TRBV5-8 and TRBJ1-4, with 7 bases that match TRBD1. CDR1 and CDR2 from the germline V gene are SGHTS and YDEGEE. The CDR3 runs to 15 residues. J gave up 6 bases and V 4 bases, and 9 bases lay outside the gene matches. DNA for the CDR3: TGTGCCAGCAGCGCAACGACAGGGTTAGATGAAAAACTGTTTTTT. Translated: CASSATTGLDEKLFF.

V and J are TRBV4-2 and TRBJ2-1; tentative D call: TRBD2 (5 bases). The CDR3 sequence is 16 residues long. V shed 0 bases and J shed 1 base, with 10 bases lying between them. Germline-derived CDR1 and CDR2 are LGHNA and YNFKEQ. The CDR3 DNA reads TGTGCCAGCAGCCAAGATTTAGCGCCGTCCTACAATGAGCAGTTCTTC. As protein: CASSQDLAPSYNEQFF.